These 31 T cell receptor beta chains came from one sample sequenced in a study of blood T cell repertoires in COVID-19. Assay: immunoSEQ multiplex PCR; the TCRdb copy retains only in-frame clones and omits some. The sample has around 200,000 clones; nearly 90% are singletons. Sequencing was done on a sample of peripheral blood. These receptors were obtained from a woman under 30 who had recovered from COVID-19.

The chain is built from TRBV29-1 and TRBJ2-3; D unresolved. The ends were cut back, 4 bases at V and 4 bases at J, with 6 bases in the middle. This CDR3 is built from 11 residues. CDR1 SQVTM and CDR2 ANQGSEA come from the germline V gene. CDR3 loop: CSVGLPDTQYF. As DNA, the CDR3 is TGCAGCGTTGGTCTCCCAGATACGCAGTATTTT.

The chain recombines TRBV27 with TRBJ1-6; TRBD1 matches at 7 bases. The trim removed 4 bases at V and 6 bases at J, leaving 3 bases unmatched. CDR1 and CDR2 (germline): MNHEY, SMNVEV (reference sequence). The CDR3 is made up of 14 amino acids. In nucleotides, the CDR3 is TGTGCCAGCAGTTCAGGGGGTTCTAATTCACCCCTCCACTTT. Its protein is CASSSGGSNSPLHF.

Notes on this clone: This specimen includes other DNA sequences encoding the same CDR3. The V call is TRBV9, the J call TRBJ2-7; D ambiguous. The CDR3 totals 13 residues. Germline V gene sequence: CDR1 SGDLS, CDR2 YYNGEE. V lost 4 bases, J lost 1 base, and 9 bases lay in between. The CDR3 nucleotides read TGTGCCAGCAGCCCCGGAGATTCCTACGAGCAGTACTTC. Protein: CASSPGDSYEQYF.

The rearrangement links TRBV11-2 to TRBJ2-3; a possible D gene is TRBD2 (5 bases). Trimming left V 1 base short and J 6 bases short, with 8 bases between. Germline V gene data show CDR1 as SGHAT and CDR2 as FQNNGV. This CDR3 is built from 13 residues. The CDR3 nucleotides are TGTGCCAGCAGCTTAGGGACTGGCGATACGCAGTATTTT. Its protein product is CASSLGTGDTQYF.

The chain uses TRBV3-1 (or the pseudogene TRBV3-2) and TRBJ2-2; D is possibly TRBD2 (6 bases). The CDR3 consists of 16 residues. In germline, CDR1 is LGHDT, CDR2 YNNKEL (reference sequence). V lost 7 bases, J lost 6 bases, and 21 bases lay in between. Here the CDR3 reads CASNLGGRSGSGELFF. The DNA for the CDR3 is TGTGCCAGCAACCTCGGGGGAAGGAGCGGGTCCGGGGAGCTGTTTTTT.

The V and J genes are TRBV19 and TRBJ1-3, with D possibly matching TRBD1 (5 bases). This CDR3 comprises 16 residues. V gave up 0 bases and J gave up 4 bases, with 13 bases separating them. Germline V gene data show CDR1 as LNHDA and CDR2 as SQIVND (reference sequence). The CDR3 sequence is CASSIDGAIVGNTIYF. The CDR3 DNA reads as TGTGCCAGTAGTATAGATGGGGCCATCGTAGGAAACACCATATATTTT.

This chain links TRBV30 with TRBJ1-2; D might be TRBD1 (6 bases). CDR3 length: 13 residues. Trimming took off 4 bases at V and 4 bases at J, with 13 bases between the two ends. Germline CDR1 reads GTSNPN; CDR2 reads SVGIG (reference sequence). CDR3 in DNA: TGTGCCTGGATGCTTAAACAGGGCTATGGCTACACCTTC. It translates to CAWMLKQGYGYTF.

The rearrangement uses TRBV28 and TRBJ2-3; TRBD2 matches at 7 bases. CDR1 is MDHEN, CDR2 SYDVKM, per germline. This CDR3 is built from 15 residues. V shed 3 bases and J 6 bases; nucleotides not matched to a gene: 9. CDR3 amino acids: CASSFGLADTDTQYF. CDR3 nucleotides: TGTGCCAGCAGTTTCGGGCTAGCGGACACGGATACGCAGTATTTT.

This chain uses TRBV18 with TRBJ2-7; 7 bases match TRBD1. CDR3 length: 14 residues. V lost 6 bases and J lost 1; bases outside the gene matches: 6. The germline CDR1 and CDR2 sequences are KGHSH and LQKENI. CDR3 protein: CASSRGQVSYEQYF. Written as DNA, the CDR3 is TGTGCCAGCTCCCGCGGACAGGTTTCCTACGAGCAGTACTTC.

The chain recombines TRBV6-5 with TRBJ1-1; no firm D call. Looked up from germline, CDR1 is MNHEY and CDR2 is SVGAGI. The CDR3 contains 15 residues. V lost 4 bases to trimming and J lost 1 base, with 13 bases between them. The CDR3 here is CASSFRRGGNTEAFF. The CDR3 DNA reads as TGTGCCAGCAGTTTCCGACGGGGAGGGAACACTGAAGCTTTCTTT.

The chain links TRBV10-3 to TRBJ1-1; D not certain. The CDR3 consists of 13 residues. Trimming removed 0 bases at V and 4 bases at J, with 6 bases between. Per germline, CDR1 ENHRY and CDR2 SYGVKD. CDR3 sequence reads: CAISESGITEAFF. CDR3 coding DNA: TGTGCCATCAGTGAGTCCGGGATCACTGAAGCTTTCTTT.

This rearrangement joins TRBV11-3 to TRBJ2-3, with 8 bases identical to TRBD2. The germline CDR1 and CDR2 sequences are SGHNT and YENEEA. The CDR3 totals 14 residues. V lost 3 bases to trimming and J lost 7 bases; unmatched junction nucleotides: 6. In DNA, the CDR3 is TGTGCCAGCAGCTTTCCGGGACTAGGAAATACGCAGTATTTT. It translates to CASSFPGLGNTQYF.

This rearrangement joins TRBV6-5 to TRBJ2-7; TRBD2 aligns across 8 bases. The CDR3 is 15 amino acids. Per germline, CDR1 MNHEY and CDR2 SVGAGI. V lost 6 bases to trimming and J lost 4 bases; unmatched junction nucleotides: 11. The CDR3 DNA reads TGTGCCAGCAGACGAATAATTACTAGCGGATACGAGCAGTACTTC. Protein: CASRRIITSGYEQYF.

The gene calls are TRBV29-1 and TRBJ1-2; 8 nucleotides match TRBD1. The CDR3 runs to 12 residues. The V and J ends lost 7 bases and 7 bases, in that order; junction bases with no gene match: 8. The germline V gene encodes CDR1 SQVTM and CDR2 ANQGSEA. CDR3 nucleotide sequence: TGCAGCGGCGGACAGGGTAGCGGTGGCTACACCTTC. This translates into CSGGQGSGGYTF.

The genes are TRBV28 and TRBJ2-2, with TRBD2 identical over 9 bases. Looked up from germline, CDR1 is MDHEN and CDR2 is SYDVKM. Trimming took 6 bases from V and 7 from J; bases not matched to a gene: 6. CDR3 length equals 14 residues. The DNA for the CDR3 is TGTGCCAGCAGATTAGCGGGAGCTCACGGGGAGCTGTTTTTT. It is translated as CASRLAGAHGELFF.

For the CDR3, the DNA is TGTGCCAGTAGTATTGGTTTCGGGGAGGCTGGAGAGACCCAGTACTTC. It yields the protein CASSIGFGEAGETQYF. The chain employs TRBV19 and TRBJ2-5, with TRBD2 as a possible D gene (6 bases). The V end lost 3 bases, the J end lost 4 bases, and 18 bases lay between the germline ends. CDR1 and CDR2 from the germline V gene are LNHDA and SQIVND (reference sequence). This CDR3 comprises 16 residues.

J is TRBJ2-7 and V is TRBV30, with 7 nucleotides matching TRBD2. This CDR3 comprises 15 residues. Germline-derived CDR1 and CDR2 are GTSNPN and SVGIG (reference sequence). V shed 3 bases and J 7 bases; nucleotides not matched to a gene: 15. As DNA, the CDR3 is TGTGCCTGGAGCCCCCAACTTGGCGGGAGAAGAGAGCAGTACTTC. It encodes CAWSPQLGGRREQYF. Full variable domain (remainder filled in from reference TRBV30 and TRBJ2-7): SQTIHQWPATLVQPVGSPLSLECTVEGTSNPNLYWYRQAAGRGLQLLFYSVGIGQISSEVPQNLSASRPQDRQFILSSKKLLLSDSGFYLCAWSPQLGGRREQYFGPGTRLTVT.

The chain is built from TRBV30 and TRBJ2-2, with a possible D match to TRBD2 (5 bases). Trimming removed 0 bases from V and 0 bases from J, with 14 bases in between. This CDR3 is 17 amino acids long. The germline V gene has CDR1 GTSNPN and CDR2 SVGIG (reference sequence). For the CDR3, the DNA is TGTGCCTGGAGTGTAATGTTGCCCGGGGCGAACACCGGGGAGCTGTTTTTT. It specifies CAWSVMLPGANTGELFF.

The J gene is TRBJ1-2, the V gene TRBV28; no definite D call. CDR1 MDHEN and CDR2 SYDVKM come from the germline V gene. This CDR3 region has 14 residues. V was cut by 6 bases and J by 2 bases, with 13 bases left in between. CDR3 sequence (DNA): TGTGCCAGCAGAACATACAGCACGAACTATGGCTACACCTTC. Its protein is CASRTYSTNYGYTF.

The chain has TRBV14 and TRBJ2-1; 8 bases map to TRBD2. V gave up 1 base and J gave up 8 bases; unmatched junction bases: 10. Germline CDR1 and CDR2: SGHDN and FVKESK. This CDR3 region has 16 residues. In DNA, the CDR3 is TGTGCCAGCAGCCAAGGCACACTAGCGGTCCGCGATGAGCAGTTCTTC. This codes for CASSQGTLAVRDEQFF.

CDR3 in DNA: TGTGCCAGCAGCTCCGTGGAGCAGGGTGAGGAGACCCAGTACTTC. Translating gives CASSSVEQGEETQYF. J is TRBJ2-5 and V is TRBV11-3, with D maybe TRBD1 (5 bases). Germline CDR1 and CDR2: SGHNT and YENEEA. Trimming left V 4 bases short and J 5 bases short, with 17 bases between. The CDR3 covers 15 residues. The whole variable domain, remainder taken from reference TRBV11-3 and TRBJ2-5, is EAGVVQSPRYKIIEKKQPVAFWCNPISGHNTLYWYLQNLGQGPELLIRYENEEAVDDSQLPKDRFSAERLKGVDSTLKIQPAELGDSAVYLCASSSVEQGEETQYFGPGTRLLVL.

The chain combines TRBV14 with TRBJ2-2, with 8 bases fitting TRBD2. The CDR3 runs 17 residues. Trimming cost V 1 base and J 3 bases; bases outside gene matches: 7. CDR1 and CDR2 (germline): SGHDN, FVKESK. CDR3 region: CASSQVALAVYTGELFF. CDR3 in DNA: TGTGCCAGCAGCCAAGTCGCACTAGCGGTTTACACCGGGGAGCTGTTTTTT.

This chain uses TRBV11-1 with TRBJ2-1; 13 bases fit TRBD2. The V gene end was trimmed by 5 bases and the J gene end by 5 bases; junction bases not matched to a gene: 3. The V gene's germline CDR1 is SGHAT and CDR2 FQDESV (reference sequence). This CDR3 spans 15 amino acids. The CDR3 is CASSQGLAGNNEQFF. CDR3 bases: TGTGCCAGCAGCCAGGGACTAGCGGGAAACAATGAGCAGTTCTTC.

This chain connects TRBV7-2 to TRBJ2-7, with D perhaps matching TRBD2 (5 bases). V was trimmed by 1 base and J by 0 bases, leaving 10 bases between them. This CDR3 spans 15 amino acids. CDR1 and CDR2 (germline): SGHTA, FQGNSA. The CDR3 sequence: CASSLDSASSYEQYF. The CDR3 nucleotides are TGTGCCAGCAGCTTAGATAGCGCTAGCTCCTACGAGCAGTACTTC.

This chain uses TRBV3-1 (or the pseudogene TRBV3-2) with TRBJ2-2; TRBD2 aligns across 7 bases. Unmatched junction bases numbered 4, after V lost 3 bases and J lost 0 bases. The CDR3 runs to 16 residues. Germline V gene lookup returns CDR1 LGHDT and CDR2 YNNKEL (reference sequence). The CDR3 here is CASSQRLAPNTGELFF. The CDR3 DNA sequence: TGTGCCAGCAGCCAGCGACTAGCCCCGAACACCGGGGAGCTGTTTTTT.

This chain joins TRBV19 and TRBJ2-3, with TRBD2 matching 7 bases. Germline trimming cut 3 bases from V and 0 bases from J; bases unmatched to any gene: 6. Germline lookup yields CDR1 LNHDA and CDR2 SQIVND (reference sequence). This CDR3 is built from 16 residues. In DNA form, the CDR3 reads TGTGCCAGTAGTATGGAGCTAGCGGCCAGCACAGATACGCAGTATTTT. Encoded protein: CASSMELAASTDTQYF.

The rearrangement uses TRBV3-1 (or the pseudogene TRBV3-2) and TRBJ2-1; TRBD2 aligns across 12 bases. The V and J ends lost 1 base and 8 bases, in that order; junction bases with no gene match: 0. CDR1 is LGHDT and CDR2 is YNNKEL in the germline V gene (reference sequence). CDR3 length equals 14 residues. In DNA form, the CDR3 reads TGTGCCAGCAGCCAAGGACTAGCGGGAGATGAGCAGTTCTTC. Amino acid sequence: CASSQGLAGDEQFF.

This sequence joins TRBV7-2 and TRBJ2-3; TRBD2 aligns across 8 bases. Trimming took 1 base from V and 1 from J; bases not matched to a gene: 10. Germline assignment: CDR1 SGHTA and CDR2 FQGNSA. CDR3 length: 18 amino acids. The CDR3 DNA reads TGTGCCAGCAGCTTAGAAGGGGCCGAGACTAGCGGCACAGATACGCAGTATTTT. It encodes CASSLEGAETSGTDTQYF.

The rearrangement uses TRBV7-3 and TRBJ2-7, with 7 bases that match TRBD1. The germline gives CDR1 SGHTA, CDR2 FQGTGA. The ends lost 1 base at V and 3 bases at J; junction bases unmatched: 9. The CDR3 is made up of 16 amino acids. The CDR3 spells CASSLKGDRDSYEQYF. CDR3 DNA sequence: TGTGCCAGCAGCTTAAAGGGGGATCGGGACAGCTACGAGCAGTACTTC. The full variable domain, rest sourced from reference TRBV7-3 and TRBJ2-7, is GAGVSQTPSNKVTEKGKYVELRCDPISGHTALYWYRQSLGQGPEFLIYFQGTGAADDSGLPNDRFFAVRPEGSVSTLKIQRTERGDSAVYLCASSLKGDRDSYEQYFGPGTRLTVT.

The chain is built from TRBV30 and TRBJ2-7, with D perhaps matching TRBD1 (5 bases). Trimming removed 3 bases at V and 6 bases at J, with 12 bases between. Germline V gives CDR1 GTSNPN, CDR2 SVGIG (reference sequence). This CDR3 has 12 amino acids. CDR3 bases: TGTGCCTGGAGCCTAGGGGTAGTCGAGCAGTACTTC. It specifies CAWSLGVVEQYF. The full variable domain, in which reference TRBV30 and TRBJ2-7 provide the parts outside the CDR3, is SQTIHQWPATLVQPVGSPLSLECTVEGTSNPNLYWYRQAAGRGLQLLFYSVGIGQISSEVPQNLSASRPQDRQFILSSKKLLLSDSGFYLCAWSLGVVEQYFGPGTRLTVT.

The gene calls are TRBV7-2 and TRBJ1-2; 8 positions match TRBD1. Germline loops: CDR1 SGHTA, CDR2 FQGNSA. The CDR3 has 14 amino acids. Losses at the gene ends were 4 bases for V and 7 bases for J; bases not matched to a gene: 8. Here the CDR3 DNA reads TGTGCCAGCAGCTCCCTCTCGACAGGGGCTGGCTACACCTTC. Encoded protein: CASSSLSTGAGYTF.